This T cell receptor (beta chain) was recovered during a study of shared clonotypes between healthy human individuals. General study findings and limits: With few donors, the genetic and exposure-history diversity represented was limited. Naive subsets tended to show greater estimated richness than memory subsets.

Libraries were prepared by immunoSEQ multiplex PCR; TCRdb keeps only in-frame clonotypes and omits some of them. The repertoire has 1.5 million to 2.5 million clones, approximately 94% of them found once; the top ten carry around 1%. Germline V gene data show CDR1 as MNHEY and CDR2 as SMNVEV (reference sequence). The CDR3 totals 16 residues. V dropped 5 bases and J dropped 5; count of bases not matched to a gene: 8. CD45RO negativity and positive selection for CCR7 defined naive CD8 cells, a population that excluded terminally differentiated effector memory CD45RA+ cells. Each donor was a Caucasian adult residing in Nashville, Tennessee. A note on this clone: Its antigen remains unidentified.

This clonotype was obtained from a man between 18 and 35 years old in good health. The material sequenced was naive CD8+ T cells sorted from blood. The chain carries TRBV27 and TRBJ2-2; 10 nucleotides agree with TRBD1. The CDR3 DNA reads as TGTGCCAGCAGTCCGGGACAGGGGACTGATACCGGGGAGCTGTTTTTT. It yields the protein CASSPGQGTDTGELFF.